This TCR beta chain originates from a study of cytomegalovirus exposure and HLA in healthy donors. The PCR was carried out with 60 Vbeta primers and 13 Jbeta primers. Clones were read by immunoSEQ multiplex PCR, and TCRdb kept only the in-frame ones, dropping some. The table lists 100,000 to 150,000 clones, around 80% of them singletons. Sequencing was carried out using PBMCs. The TCR was taken from a man in his fifties in good health and CMV-seronegative.

The CDR3 loop is CASSGVWGGYEQYF. As DNA, the CDR3 is TGTGCCAGCAGTGGAGTGTGGGGAGGCTACGAGCAGTACTTC. The rearrangement uses TRBV25-1 and TRBJ2-7; D perhaps matches TRBD2 (6 bases). This CDR3 has 14 amino acids. Looked up from germline, CDR1 is MGHDK and CDR2 is SYGVNS. Trimming pared 4 bases from V and 3 bases from J, leaving 13 bases between.